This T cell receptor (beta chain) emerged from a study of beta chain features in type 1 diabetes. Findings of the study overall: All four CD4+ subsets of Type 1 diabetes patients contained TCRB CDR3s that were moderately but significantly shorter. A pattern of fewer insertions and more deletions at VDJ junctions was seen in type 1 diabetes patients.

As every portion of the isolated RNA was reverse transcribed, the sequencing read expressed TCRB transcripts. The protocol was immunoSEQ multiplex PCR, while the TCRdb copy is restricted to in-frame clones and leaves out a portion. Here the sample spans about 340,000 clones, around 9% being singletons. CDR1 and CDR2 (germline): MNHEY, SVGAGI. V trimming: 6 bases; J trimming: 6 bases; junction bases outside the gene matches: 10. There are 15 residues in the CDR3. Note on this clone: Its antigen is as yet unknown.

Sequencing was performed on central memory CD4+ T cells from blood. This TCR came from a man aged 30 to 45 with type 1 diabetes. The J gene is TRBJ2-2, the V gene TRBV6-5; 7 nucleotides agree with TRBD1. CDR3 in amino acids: CASSLQGWGAGELFF. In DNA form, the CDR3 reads TGTGCCAGCAGCCTACAGGGGTGGGGCGCCGGGGAGCTGTTTTTT.